The 19 T cell receptor beta chains listed next were all sequenced from one sample in a study of blood T cells in healthy people across ages (dated by TCRdb to the mid-2010s). Library prep was done by 5' RACE. Sequencing took place on an Illumina HiSeq 2500. A second 7 to 11 cycle PCR used a sample-barcoded 5' primer and a J-beta primer mix. TCRdb reran the public reads through fastp at Q25 and MiXCR, keeping productive beta chains. Each record represents a unique CDR3 protein, reported with the most common genes and DNA among its rows. Here the sample has roughly 1.5 million distinct CDR3 sequences; 35% to 45% occur a single time. Of the sample, 4% falls within the top ten clones. Sequencing was carried out using blood. The origin of the receptors is a woman in her late teens or twenties in good health.

This clonotype was detected ten times or more. The V and J genes are TRBV4-3 and TRBJ1-2; no firm D call. This CDR3 region has 12 residues. V lost 3 bases and J 2 bases, leaving 4 bases between the germline ends. Germline V lookup: CDR1 LGHNA, CDR2 YSLEER. CDR3 amino acids: CASSHRNYGYTF. The CDR3 bases are TGCGCCAGCAGCCACCGAAACTATGGCTACACCTTC.

In its sample, this clonotype was seen a few times. The chain joins TRBV7-3 to TRBJ2-3, with D possibly being TRBD2 (6 bases). V lost 2 bases and J lost 1, with 19 bases in between. The CDR3 has 18 residues. Germline V lookup: CDR1 SGHTA, CDR2 FQGTGA. CDR3 coding DNA: TGTGCCAGCAGCTTACTTCCTACTACTAGCTTCGGCACAGATACGCAGTATTTT. It encodes CASSLLPTTSFGTDTQYF. Variable domain in full (rest from reference TRBV7-3 and TRBJ2-3): GAGVSQTPSNKVTEKGKYVELRCDPISGHTALYWYRQSLGQGPEFLIYFQGTGAADDSGLPNDRFFAVRPEGSVSTLKIQRTERGDSAVYLCASSLLPTTSFGTDTQYFGPGTRLTVL.

This chain links TRBV6-5 with TRBJ2-7; 8 bases are a match to TRBD2. The CDR3 length is 15 residues. Germline V lookup: CDR1 MNHEY, CDR2 SVGAGI. V was pared by 6 bases and J by 5 bases, with 12 bases of the junction left unmatched. The CDR3 sequence: CASSDRAGVLDEQYF. CDR3 coding DNA: TGTGCCAGCAGCGATCGAGCGGGAGTTTTAGACGAGCAGTACTTC.

This clonotype turned up a few times. This chain links TRBV12-3 or TRBV12-4 with TRBJ2-1, with 8 bases matching TRBD2. The J call is doubtful: the DNA matches TRBJ2-7 better. The CDR3 has 18 residues. In DNA form, the CDR3 reads TGTGCCAGCAGTTTAAGAGGGGCGGGGGGCCCCTTAAGCAATGAGCAGTACTTC. Protein: CASSLRGAGGPLSNEQYF.

The chain uses TRBV9 and TRBJ2-7; 8 nucleotides match TRBD2. Trimming cost V 4 bases and J 7 bases; bases outside gene matches: 10. The germline V gene encodes CDR1 SGDLS and CDR2 YYNGEE. CDR3 length equals 14 residues. The CDR3 nucleotides read TGTGCCAGCAGCACTAGCGGAGCATGGAATGAGCAGTACTTC. Protein product: CASSTSGAWNEQYF.

This rearrangement joins TRBV4-1 to TRBJ2-5, with D possibly TRBD1 on 6 matching bases. V was pared by 6 bases and J by 7 bases, with 18 bases between. The CDR3 is 14 amino acids. Germline loops: CDR1 MGHRA, CDR2 YSYEKL. The CDR3 DNA reads TGCGCCAGCAGACCCGGGACAACCTCGCGGACCCAGTACTTC. It codes for CASRPGTTSRTQYF.

The CDR3 sequence is CATSDFPDNEQYF. CDR3 coding DNA: TGTGCCACCAGTGATTTCCCGGACAATGAGCAGTACTTC. The chain uses TRBV24-1 and TRBJ2-5; maybe TRBD1 (5 bases). CDR1 and CDR2 (germline): KGHDR, SFDVKD. The V and J ends lost 1 base and 11 bases respectively, with 13 bases between them. The CDR3 covers 13 residues.

This clonotype was seen ten or more times. This sequence joins TRBV12-3 or TRBV12-4 and TRBJ1-5, with D maybe TRBD1 (5 bases). The CDR3 is 14 amino acids. The germline V and J ends were trimmed by 3 bases and 4 bases, with 10 bases remaining between them. CDR3 in amino acids: CASSFGQGNQPQHF. Here the CDR3 DNA reads TGTGCCAGCAGTTTTGGGCAGGGTAATCAGCCCCAGCATTTT.

This clonotype turned up a few times. The chain uses TRBV20-1 and TRBJ1-2; D remains ambiguous. Trimming left V 3 bases short and J 0 bases short, with 8 bases between. In germline, CDR1 is DFQATT, CDR2 SNEGSKA (reference sequence). CDR3 size: 13 residues. Here the CDR3 reads CSARANPNYGYTF. CDR3 in DNA: TGCAGTGCTAGGGCCAACCCTAACTATGGCTACACCTTC.

This clonotype has just one count. The chain employs TRBV27 and TRBJ2-1, with 7 bases fitting TRBD1. The V gene's germline CDR1 is MNHEY and CDR2 SMNVEV (reference sequence). The trim removed 1 base at V and 4 bases at J, leaving 4 bases unmatched. This CDR3 comprises 15 residues. As DNA, the CDR3 is TGTGCCAGCAGTTTATATTCGGGACAGTACAATGAGCAGTTCTTC. Translation: CASSLYSGQYNEQFF.

This clonotype came up many times. The V call is TRBV12-3 or TRBV12-4, the J call TRBJ2-3; no clear D. Trimming took 5 bases from V and 6 from J, leaving 12 bases between them. This CDR3 has 13 amino acids. Here the CDR3 reads CASSPGLADTQYF. The CDR3, as DNA: TGTGCCAGCAGTCCGGGCCTCGCCGATACGCAGTATTTT.

This clonotype was counted between two and nine times. A junction end diverges from the germline sequence, so it may reflect a read error. The genes are TRBV7-2 and TRBJ2-3; TRBD1 agrees at 9 bases. CDR1 is SGHTA, CDR2 FQGNSA, per germline. This CDR3 region has 16 residues. This chain's CDR3 is CASSRSDRGTWDMQYF. The CDR3 DNA follows: TGTGCCAGCAGCCGGTCGGACAGGGGCACGTGGGATATGCAGTATTTT.

This clonotype came up a few times. The chain uses TRBV7-9 and TRBJ1-2; D not certain. Germline V gene lookup returns CDR1 SEHNR and CDR2 FQNEAQ (reference sequence). The CDR3 has 13 residues. V dropped 2 bases and J dropped 3 bases, with 7 bases sitting between them. CDR3 coding DNA: TGTGCCAGCAGCTTAAAGTCCGACTATGGCTACACCTTC. Protein sequence: CASSLKSDYGYTF. Variable domain in full (rest from reference TRBV7-9 and TRBJ1-2): DTGVSQNPRHKITKRGQNVTFRCDPISEHNRLYWYRQTLGQGPEFLTYFQNEAQLEKSRLLSDRFSAERPKGSFSTLEIQRTEQGDSAMYLCASSLKSDYGYTFGSGTRLTVV.

This clonotype was found a few times. Mismatch with germline at one junction end may stem from a read error. V is TRBV28 and J is TRBJ2-7; TRBD1 agrees at 12 bases. The CDR3 loop spans 15 amino acids. Germline V gene lookup returns CDR1 MDHEN and CDR2 SYDVKM. CDR3 protein: CASRSTGTGGYKQYF. CDR3 sequence (DNA): TGTGCCAGCAGATCCACCGGGACAGGGGGCTACAAGCAGTACTTC.

The CDR3 here is CSGFLGVGNGELFF. The CDR3 DNA reads TGCAGCGGATTTCTTGGGGTAGGGAACGGGGAGCTGTTTTTT. The chain is built from TRBV29-1 and TRBJ2-2; D is undetermined. Deletions cut 7 bases from V and 7 bases from J, with 19 bases between. The CDR3 has 14 residues. Germline lookup yields CDR1 SQVTM and CDR2 ANQGSEA.

V and J are TRBV20-1 and TRBJ1-6, with D possibly being TRBD1 (5 bases). Germline lookup yields CDR1 DFQATT and CDR2 SNEGSKA (reference sequence). Trimming stripped 3 bases from V and 7 bases from J, with 10 bases between. This CDR3 has 13 amino acids. CDR3 nucleotides: TGCAGTGCTAGCCGGGACGCCAATTCACCCCTCCACTTT. Translation: CSASRDANSPLHF.

The gene calls are TRBV3-1 and TRBJ2-1; TRBD1 agrees at 7 bases. Germline loops: CDR1 LGHDT, CDR2 YNNKEL (reference sequence). V was pared by 7 bases and J by 2 bases, with 8 bases of the junction left unmatched. This CDR3 spans 15 amino acids. In DNA, the CDR3 is TGTGCCAGCACACCCCCAGGGGGTGCCTACAATGAGCAGTTCTTC. This sequence encodes CASTPPGGAYNEQFF.

This clonotype was observed a handful of times. The gene calls are TRBV2 and TRBJ1-1; D call uncertain. Trimming removed 0 bases from V and 5 bases from J, with 7 bases in between. Germline V gene data show CDR1 as SNHLY and CDR2 as FYNNEI. CDR3 size: 13 residues. Written as DNA, the CDR3 is TGTGCCAGCAGTGAAGCGGTAGGGACTGAAGCTTTCTTT. Encoded protein: CASSEAVGTEAFF. Using reference TRBV2 and TRBJ1-1 for the parts outside the CDR3, the full variable domain is EPEVTQTPSHQVTQMGQEVILRCVPISNHLYFYWYRQILGQKVEFLVSFYNNEISEKSEIFDDQFSVERPDGSNFTLKIRSTKLEDSAMYFCASSEAVGTEAFFGQGTRLTVV.

A few counts support this clonotype. This chain connects TRBV4-1 to TRBJ2-4; the D is unclear. In germline, CDR1 is MGHRA, CDR2 YSYEKL. V lost 2 bases and J 0 bases, leaving 14 bases between the germline ends. This CDR3 comprises 17 residues. The CDR3 is CASSQFGTPLAKNIQYF. CDR3 nucleotides: TGCGCCAGCAGCCAATTTGGTACGCCACTAGCCAAAAACATTCAGTACTTC.